This TCR beta chain came from a study of T cell responses to AZD1222 COVID-19 vaccine. Findings and caveats of the study: Mostly white British, mostly female donors; authors suggested clonal diversity may be underestimated. When two AZD1222 doses had been given, Spike-specific TCR breadth and depth rose.

V dropped 2 bases and J dropped 3 bases, with 11 bases sitting between them. The CDR3 totals 14 residues. The germline V gene encodes CDR1 SGHTA and CDR2 FQGNSA. Using immunoSEQ multiplex PCR, the repertoire was profiled, and TCRdb retains in-frame clones only, with some absent. Here the sample spans approximately 150,000 clones, around 90% being singletons. Of note for this clone: Its antigen is unknown.

The TCR sequence derives from an adult who received the AZD1222 COVID-19 vaccine. V usage is TRBV7-2 and J usage is TRBJ2-7; no clear D gene. Sequences were derived from peripheral blood, sampled 28 days after the second AZD1222 dose. The chain's CDR3 is CASSLSGPGYEQYF. Here the CDR3 DNA reads TGTGCCAGCAGCTTATCTGGTCCGGGCTACGAGCAGTACTTC. Using reference TRBV7-2 and TRBJ2-7 for the parts outside the CDR3, the full variable domain is GAGVSQSPSNKVTEKGKDVELRCDPISGHTALYWYRQSLGQGLEFLIYFQGNSAPDKSGLPSDRFSAERTGGSVSTLTIQRTQQEDSAVYLCASSLSGPGYEQYFGPGTRLTVT.